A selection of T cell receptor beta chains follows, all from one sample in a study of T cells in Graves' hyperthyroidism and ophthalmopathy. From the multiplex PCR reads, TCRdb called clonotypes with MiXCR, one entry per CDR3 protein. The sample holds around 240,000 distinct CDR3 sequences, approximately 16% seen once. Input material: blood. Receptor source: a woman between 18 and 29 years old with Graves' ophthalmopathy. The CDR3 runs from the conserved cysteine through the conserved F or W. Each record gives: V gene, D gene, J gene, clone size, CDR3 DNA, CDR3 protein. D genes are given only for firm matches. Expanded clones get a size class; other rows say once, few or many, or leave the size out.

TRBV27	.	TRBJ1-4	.	TGTGCCAGCAGTTACTCGGTTAGCCACCGGGAAAAACTGTTTTTT	CASSYSVSHREKLFF
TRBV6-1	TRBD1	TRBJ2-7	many	TGTGCCAGCAGTCAGAGGGGGCTATCCTACGAGCAGTACTTC	CASSQRGLSYEQYF
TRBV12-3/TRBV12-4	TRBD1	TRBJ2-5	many	TGTGCCAGCAGGCCTTCGGGACAGGGACAAGAGACCCAGTACTTC	CASRPSGQGQETQYF
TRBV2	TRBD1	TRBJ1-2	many	TGTGCCAGCATCTCCAACCGACAGGGAGGAGGCTACACCTTC	CASISNRQGGGYTF
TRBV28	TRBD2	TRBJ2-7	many	TGTGCCAGCAGTTTATTTCGGCGGGGGGGCGAGCAGTACTTC	CASSLFRRGGEQYF
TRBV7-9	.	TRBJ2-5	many	TGTGCCAGCAGCTTTGCCCAAGAGACCCAGTACTTC	CASSFAQETQYF
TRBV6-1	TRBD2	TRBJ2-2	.	TGTGCCACCTCGTATTTAGCGGGAGGGGACGGGGAGCTGTTTTTT	CATSYLAGGDGELFF
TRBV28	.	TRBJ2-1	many	TGTGCCAGCAGGGAAGGCTCGGGGCGCAGCTCCTACAATGAGCAGTTCTTC	CASREGSGRSSYNEQFF
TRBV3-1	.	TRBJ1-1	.	TGTGCCAGCAGCCAAGGGACCGGGGACACTGAAGCTTTCTTT	CASSQGTGDTEAFF
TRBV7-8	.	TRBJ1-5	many	TGTGCCAGCAGCCAGAGCGGGGGGGGGCTTGGCAATCAGCCCCAGCATTTT	CASSQSGGGLGNQPQHF
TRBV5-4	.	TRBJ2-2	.	TGTGCCAGCAGCTCTCGGCTAGCCGGCACCGGGGAGCTGTTTTTT	CASSSRLAGTGELFF
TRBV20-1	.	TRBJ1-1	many	TGCAGTGCTAGAGTGTTCCAGAACACTGAAGCTTTCTTT	CSARVFQNTEAFF
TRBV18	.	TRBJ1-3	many	TGTGCCAGCTCACCCCAGGGAACTGGAAACACCATATATTTT	CASSPQGTGNTIYF
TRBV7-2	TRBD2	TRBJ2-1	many	TGTGCCAGCAGCGCCCGACTAGCGGGAGAGGTTAGTGAGCAGTTCTTC	CASSARLAGEVSEQFF
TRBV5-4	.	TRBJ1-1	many	TGTGCCAGCACCGGACGGAGAAACACTGAAGCTTTCTTT	CASTGRRNTEAFF
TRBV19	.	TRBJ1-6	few	TGTGCCAGTAGTATTTCGGCGGATTCACCCCTCCACTTT	CASSISADSPLHF
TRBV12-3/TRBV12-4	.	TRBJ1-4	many	TGTGCCAGCAGGACCGGCGAAATTAATGAAAAACTGTTTTTT	CASRTGEINEKLFF
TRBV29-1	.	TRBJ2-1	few	TGCAGCGTTTCGCGGGACAGATTTCTATTCAGCTCCTACAATGAGCAGTTCTTC	CSVSRDRFLFSSYNEQFF
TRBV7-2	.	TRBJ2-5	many	TGTGCCAGCAGCTTAGCGCTGATTTACCAAGAGACCCAGTACTTC	CASSLALIYQETQYF
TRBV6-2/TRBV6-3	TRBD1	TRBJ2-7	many	TGTGCCAGCAGGCGCCGGGACAGGCAGGGCGAGCAGTACTTC	CASRRRDRQGEQYF
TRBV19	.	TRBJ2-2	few	TGTGCCAGTAGTTCCGAGGACTGGACCACCGGGGAGCTGTTTTTT	CASSSEDWTTGELFF
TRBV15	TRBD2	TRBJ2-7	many	TGTGCCACCAGCAGAGATCTAGCGGGGAGCTCCTACGAGCAGTACTTC	CATSRDLAGSSYEQYF
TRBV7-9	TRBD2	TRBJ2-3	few	TGTGCCAGCAGCGGAGCGGGAACCCGTACTAGCACAGATACGCAGTATTTT	CASSGAGTRTSTDTQYF
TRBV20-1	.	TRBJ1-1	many	TGCAGTGCTAGAAGAGACAATTCGAACACTGAAGCTTTCTTT	CSARRDNSNTEAFF
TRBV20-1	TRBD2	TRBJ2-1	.	TGCAGTGCTGGGAGACTAGCGGGCTCTATTAACAATGAGCAGTTCTTC	CSAGRLAGSINNEQFF
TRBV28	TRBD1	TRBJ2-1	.	TGTGCCAGCAGGCCGAAAAACCCGCAGGGGGCATTCTACAATGAGCAGTTCTTC	CASRPKNPQGAFYNEQFF
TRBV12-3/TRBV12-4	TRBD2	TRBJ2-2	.	TGTGCCAGCAGTTTAAAGGGACTAGCGGGGGGGAACACCGGGGAGCTGTTTTTT	CASSLKGLAGGNTGELFF
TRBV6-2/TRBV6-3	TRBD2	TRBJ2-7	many	TGTGCCAGCAGTGGCGCGGGAGCGGGAGAGGTCTACGAGCAGTACTTC	CASSGAGAGEVYEQYF
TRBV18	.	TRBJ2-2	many	TGTGCCAGCTCACCTCCAGGGGTGAACACCGGGGAGCTGTTTTTT	CASSPPGVNTGELFF
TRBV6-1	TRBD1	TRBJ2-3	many	TGTGCCAGCAGTCACACCAGGGGATCCGGGACAGGGGGGGCGGTCGCGACGCAGTATTTT	CASSHTRGSGTGGAVATQYF
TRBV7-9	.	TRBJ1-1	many	TGTGCCAGCAGCCGCGCCGGAGAACATGAAGCTTTCTTT	CASSRAGEHEAFF
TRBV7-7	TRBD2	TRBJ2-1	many	TGTGCTAGCAGCGACCACCCGACTAGCGGGAAACTCAATGAGCAGTTCTTC	CASSDHPTSGKLNEQFF